These T cell receptor beta chains were read from a single sample in a study of blood T cell repertoires in COVID-19. This table comes from immunoSEQ multiplex PCR, and its TCRdb copy is limited to in-frame clones, with some not included. The data contain around 86,000 clones, 85% of them singletons. Input material: peripheral blood. These receptor sequences come from a man older than 75 with acute or convalescent COVID-19. Each CDR3 is given with its conserved first and last residue. Each record gives: clone size, V gene, J gene, D gene, CDR3 protein, CDR3 DNA. The D gene is left open where the match is weak. Size values are once, few and many counts, or a class for expanded clones, and some rows have none.

size: -
V: TRBV19
J: TRBJ1-4
D: TRBD1
CDR3: CASSGYRGGDEKLFF
DNA: TGTGCCAGTAGTGGTTACAGGGGCGGGGACGAAAAACTGTTTTTT

size: few
V: TRBV3-1/TRBV3-2
J: TRBJ1-5
D: -
CDR3: CASSQTVIGNQPQHF
DNA: TGTGCCAGCAGCCAAACAGTAATTGGCAATCAGCCCCAGCATTTT

size: -
V: TRBV5-1
J: TRBJ1-5
D: TRBD1
CDR3: CASSVTGQGNQPQHF
DNA: TGCGCCAGCAGCGTCACGGGACAGGGAAATCAGCCCCAGCATTTT

size: few
V: TRBV20-1
J: TRBJ2-7
D: -
CDR3: CSASFGALSYEQYF
DNA: TGCAGTGCTAGTTTCGGAGCGCTCTCCTACGAGCAGTACTTC

size: -
V: TRBV29-1
J: TRBJ2-7
D: TRBD1
CDR3: CSGGDRVGTRSYEQYF
DNA: TGCAGCGGTGGAGACAGGGTGGGCACTCGGTCCTACGAGCAGTACTTC

size: -
V: TRBV7-9
J: TRBJ2-2
D: TRBD1
CDR3: CASSYPGQGTGELFF
DNA: TGTGCCAGCAGCTACCCGGGACAGGGAACCGGGGAGCTGTTTTTT

size: -
V: TRBV30
J: TRBJ1-5
D: -
CDR3: CAWSGQNQPQHF
DNA: TGTGCCTGGAGTGGACAGAATCAGCCCCAGCATTTT

size: -
V: TRBV7-2
J: TRBJ1-5
D: -
CDR3: CASSLNRVYNQPQHF
DNA: TGTGCCAGCAGCTTAAACAGGGTGTACAATCAGCCCCAGCATTTT

size: -
V: TRBV5-1
J: TRBJ2-7
D: TRBD2
CDR3: CASSLAGLAEATGQYF
DNA: TGCGCCAGCAGCTTGGCGGGACTAGCGGAGGCTACGGGGCAGTACTTC

size: -
V: TRBV28
J: TRBJ2-1
D: -
CDR3: CASSAEVYSNEQFF
DNA: TGTGCCAGCAGTGCCGAAGTGTACTCCAATGAGCAGTTCTTC

size: -
V: TRBV5-5
J: TRBJ2-7
D: -
CDR3: CASTAVRAGGSYEQYF
DNA: TGTGCCAGCACCGCCGTTCGGGCAGGGGGGTCCTACGAGCAGTACTTC

size: -
V: TRBV5-1
J: TRBJ2-3
D: TRBD1
CDR3: CASSGRQGGSTDTQYF
DNA: TGCGCCAGCAGCGGAAGACAGGGGGGGAGCACAGATACGCAGTATTTT

size: few
V: TRBV9
J: TRBJ1-1
D: -
CDR3: CASSPISGTYTEAFF
DNA: TGTGCCAGCAGCCCGATATCAGGGACTTACACTGAAGCTTTCTTT

size: -
V: TRBV6-2/TRBV6-3
J: TRBJ1-1
D: -
CDR3: CASSNSQNTEAFF
DNA: TGTGCCAGCAGCAACTCGCAGAACACTGAAGCTTTCTTT

size: -
V: TRBV6-2/TRBV6-3
J: TRBJ2-4
D: TRBD2
CDR3: CASSPYNPLAGRELAKNIQYF
DNA: TGTGCCAGCAGTCCCTATAACCCACTAGCGGGTCGAGAACTGGCCAAAAACATTCAGTACTTC

size: -
V: TRBV2
J: TRBJ1-5
D: -
CDR3: CASSRDNSNQPQHF
DNA: TGTGCCAGCAGTCGAGACAATAGCAATCAGCCCCAGCATTTT

size: once
V: TRBV27
J: TRBJ2-1
D: -
CDR3: CASRTSGSPEQFF
DNA: TGTGCCAGCAGAACCTCAGGGTCTCCTGAGCAGTTCTTC

size: -
V: TRBV18
J: TRBJ1-3
D: -
CDR3: CASSPATTGQRTGNTIYF
DNA: TGTGCCAGCTCACCCGCCACAACCGGACAGAGGACTGGAAACACCATATATTTT

size: -
V: TRBV6-4
J: TRBJ2-3
D: -
CDR3: CASSARENRVTGTDTQYF
DNA: TGTGCCAGCAGTGCGCGAGAGAACAGGGTCACGGGCACAGATACGCAGTATTTT

size: -
V: TRBV28
J: TRBJ2-5
D: TRBD2
CDR3: CASSSLRGRAGETQYF
DNA: TGTGCCAGCAGTTCCCTTCGGGGGAGGGCCGGCGAGACCCAGTACTTC

size: once
V: TRBV20-1
J: TRBJ1-1
D: -
CDR3: CSANQGTMAFF
DNA: TGCAGTGCTAACCAGGGGACGATGGCTTTCTTT

size: -
V: TRBV30
J: TRBJ1-1
D: -
CDR3: CAWKTGSNTEAFF
DNA: TGTGCCTGGAAAACCGGGTCGAACACTGAAGCTTTCTTT

size: -
V: TRBV2
J: TRBJ1-2
D: -
CDR3: CASREPGPRDYGYTF
DNA: TGTGCCAGCAGAGAACCGGGTCCCAGGGACTATGGCTACACCTTC

size: -
V: TRBV27
J: TRBJ1-5
D: TRBD1
CDR3: CASSLQQGAQGNQPQHF
DNA: TGTGCCAGCAGTTTACAACAGGGGGCGCAGGGCAATCAGCCCCAGCATTTT

size: few
V: TRBV28
J: TRBJ1-1
D: -
CDR3: CASSLTTGPRAFF
DNA: TGTGCCAGCAGTCTTACTACAGGACCACGAGCTTTCTTT

size: -
V: TRBV24-1
J: TRBJ2-3
D: -
CDR3: CATSGLPRGDTQYF
DNA: TGTGCCACCAGCGGGCTGCCTCGGGGGGATACGCAGTATTTT

size: -
V: TRBV5-1
J: TRBJ2-7
D: -
CDR3: CASSRDSLYEQYF
DNA: TGCGCCAGCAGCCGAGACAGCCTCTACGAGCAGTACTTC

size: -
V: TRBV28
J: TRBJ2-5
D: -
CDR3: CASSLGNGPGQETQYF
DNA: TGTGCCAGCAGTTTAGGGAACGGACCGGGACAAGAGACCCAGTACTTC

size: -
V: TRBV28
J: TRBJ2-7
D: TRBD1
CDR3: CASSPRGTGLYEQYF
DNA: TGTGCCAGCAGCCCCCGCGGGACAGGTCTTTACGAGCAGTACTTC

size: -
V: TRBV24-1
J: TRBJ2-1
D: TRBD1
CDR3: CATSAMGQGRNEQFF
DNA: TGTGCCACCAGTGCCATGGGACAGGGCAGGAATGAGCAGTTCTTC

size: -
V: TRBV28
J: TRBJ1-1
D: -
CDR3: CASTIRAGAFTEAFF
DNA: TGTGCCAGCACCATTCGTGCGGGGGCTTTCACTGAAGCTTTCTTT

size: -
V: TRBV27
J: TRBJ1-3
D: TRBD1
CDR3: CASSLREPGQISGNTIYF
DNA: TGTGCCAGCAGTTTAAGGGAACCGGGACAGATCTCTGGAAACACCATATATTTT

size: -
V: TRBV28
J: TRBJ2-3
D: -
CDR3: CATRRGNANTQYF
DNA: TGTGCCACCCGAAGGGGGAATGCCAATACGCAGTATTTT

size: once
V: TRBV6-5
J: TRBJ1-6
D: -
CDR3: CASTDRRGSPLHF
DNA: TGTGCCAGCACAGATAGGCGGGGTTCACCCCTCCACTTT

size: -
V: TRBV19
J: TRBJ1-5
D: -
CDR3: CASSILRELQPQHF
DNA: TGTGCCAGTAGTATACTCCGGGAGCTGCAGCCCCAGCATTTT

size: -
V: TRBV7-9
J: TRBJ2-5
D: TRBD1
CDR3: CASSSGQGPPWTQYF
DNA: TGTGCCAGCAGCTCGGGACAGGGGCCCCCGTGGACCCAGTACTTC

size: -
V: TRBV5-6
J: TRBJ1-5
D: -
CDR3: CASSLASGDNQPQHF
DNA: TGTGCCAGCAGCTTGGCTTCGGGGGACAATCAGCCCCAGCATTTT

size: -
V: TRBV5-1
J: TRBJ2-7
D: TRBD2
CDR3: CASSTPGLGYEQYF
DNA: TGCGCCAGCAGCACTCCGGGACTAGGGTACGAGCAGTACTTC

size: -
V: TRBV30
J: TRBJ2-1
D: TRBD2
CDR3: CAWTQSLAGGLNNEQFF
DNA: TGTGCCTGGACTCAATCACTAGCGGGAGGCCTCAACAATGAGCAGTTCTTC

size: once
V: TRBV10-3
J: TRBJ1-4
D: -
CDR3: CAISDSGPTNEKLFF
DNA: TGTGCCATCAGTGATTCAGGTCCAACTAATGAAAAACTGTTTTTT

size: -
V: TRBV19
J: TRBJ1-2
D: -
CDR3: CASISGNGYTF
DNA: TGTGCCAGTATTTCAGGGAATGGCTACACCTTC

size: -
V: TRBV24-1
J: TRBJ2-1
D: TRBD2
CDR3: CATSSSWGLAGGYNEQFF
DNA: TGTGCCACCAGCTCCTCCTGGGGCTTAGCGGGAGGGTACAATGAGCAGTTCTTC